These 8 T cell receptor beta chains were all obtained from the same sample, sequenced in a study of blood T cell repertoires in COVID-19 (dated by TCRdb to about 2020). The receptor library was made with the immunoSEQ multiplex PCR assay. TCRdb retrieved this table from immuneACCESS and kept in-frame rearrangements only. Not all clones are present; in checked studies, unresolved V genes account for under half, and no reason is known for the remainder. The sample contains about 58,000 clones, 85% to 90% of them found a single time. The ten largest account for roughly 15% of the sample. Specimen: peripheral blood. These receptors all come from a human donor in a cohort sampled during active COVID-19.

The V and J genes are TRBV28 and TRBJ2-1, with 8 bases aligning to TRBD1. There are 15 residues in the CDR3. V lost 8 bases, J lost 1 base, and 7 bases stayed unmatched. Germline CDR1 is MDHEN and CDR2 is SYDVKM. The CDR3 is CASSRQGPSYNEQFF. As DNA, the CDR3 is TGTGCCAGCTCGAGACAGGGGCCGTCCTACAATGAGCAGTTCTTC.

The CDR3 loop is CASSTGQRLNTGELFF. CDR3 bases: TGTGCCAGCAGCACGGGACAGCGCTTGAACACCGGGGAGCTGTTTTTT. The J gene is TRBJ2-2, the V gene TRBV5-4; 7 nucleotides match TRBD1. CDR3 length: 16 residues. The germline V gene encodes CDR1 SGHNT and CDR2 YYREEE (reference sequence). The J segment lost 1 base and the V segment lost 4 bases, leaving 7 bases of the junction unmatched.

The chain links TRBV5-1 to TRBJ2-2, with TRBD1 identical over 8 bases. The CDR3 contains 15 residues. Trimming cost V 6 bases and J 1 base; bases outside gene matches: 5. Germline CDR1 reads SGHRS; CDR2 reads YFSETQ. CDR3 protein: CASNLGTGNTGELFF. The CDR3 region has the DNA TGCGCCAGCAATTTGGGGACAGGGAACACCGGGGAGCTGTTTTTT.

The V call is TRBV5-1, the J call TRBJ1-2; D remains ambiguous. The germline V and J ends were trimmed by 0 bases and 0 bases, with 9 bases remaining between them. Germline CDR1 reads SGHRS; CDR2 reads YFSETQ. CDR3 size: 15 residues. DNA for the CDR3: TGCGCCAGCAGCTTGGCTTTAACAGCTAACTATGGCTACACCTTC. It codes for CASSLALTANYGYTF. Full variable domain (missing parts from reference TRBV5-1 and TRBJ1-2): KAGVTQTPRYLIKTRGQQVTLSCSPISGHRSVSWYQQTPGQGLQFLFEYFSETQRNKGNFPGRFSGRQFSNSRSEMNVSTLELGDSALYLCASSLALTANYGYTFGSGTRLTVV.

The V gene is TRBV11-2, the J gene TRBJ2-7; maybe TRBD1 (6 bases). This CDR3 region has 13 residues. The V and J ends lost 2 bases and 1 base respectively, with 6 bases between them. Germline values: CDR1 SGHAT, CDR2 FQNNGV. The CDR3 spells CASSLQGSYEQYF. The CDR3, as DNA: TGTGCCAGCAGCTTACAGGGGTCCTACGAGCAGTACTTC.

This sequence joins TRBV28 and TRBJ1-3; 7 bases align to TRBD1. Per the germline V gene, CDR1 is MDHEN and CDR2 is SYDVKM. Trimming took 6 bases from V and 2 from J; bases not matched to a gene: 7. The CDR3 is 15 residues long. The CDR3 nucleotides are TGTGCCAGCAGACCAGGGACAGCAACTGGAAACACCATATATTTT. Translating it yields CASRPGTATGNTIYF.

This rearrangement joins TRBV11-2 to TRBJ1-2; D call uncertain. This CDR3 contains 14 residues. V was trimmed by 0 bases and J by 4 bases, leaving 9 bases between them. Germline V gene data show CDR1 as SGHAT and CDR2 as FQNNGV. The CDR3 sequence is CASSLDSTIYGYTF. Here the CDR3 DNA reads TGTGCCAGCAGCTTAGATTCGACTATCTATGGCTACACCTTC.

The chain links TRBV20-1 to TRBJ2-5; a possible D gene is TRBD2 (6 bases). V lost 6 bases and J lost 2, with 19 bases in between. The CDR3 has 15 amino acids. Germline values: CDR1 DFQATT, CDR2 SNEGSKA (reference sequence). CDR3 DNA sequence: TGCAGTGCGAGTACTAGTCGGGGGTTTCAAGAGACCCAGTACTTC. Protein product: CSASTSRGFQETQYF.